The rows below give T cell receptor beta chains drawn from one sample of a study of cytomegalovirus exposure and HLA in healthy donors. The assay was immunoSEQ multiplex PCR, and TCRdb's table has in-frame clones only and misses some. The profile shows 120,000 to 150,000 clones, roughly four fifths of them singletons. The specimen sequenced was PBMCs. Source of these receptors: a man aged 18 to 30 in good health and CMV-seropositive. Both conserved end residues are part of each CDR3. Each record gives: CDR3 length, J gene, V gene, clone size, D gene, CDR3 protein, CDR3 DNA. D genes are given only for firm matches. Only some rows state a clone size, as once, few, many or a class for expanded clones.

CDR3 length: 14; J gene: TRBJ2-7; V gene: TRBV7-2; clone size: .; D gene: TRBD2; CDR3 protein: CASSASGDAYEQYF; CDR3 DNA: TGTGCCAGCAGCGCCAGCGGGGACGCCTACGAGCAGTACTTC
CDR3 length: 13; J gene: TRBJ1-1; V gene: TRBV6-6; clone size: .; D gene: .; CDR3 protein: CASSYSPGTEAFF; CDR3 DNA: TGTGCCAGCAGTTACTCTCCGGGGACAGAAGCTTTCTTT
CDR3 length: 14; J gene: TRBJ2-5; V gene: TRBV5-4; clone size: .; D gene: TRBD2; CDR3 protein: CASSEGTSGETQYF; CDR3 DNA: TGTGCCAGCAGCGAGGGGACTAGCGGGGAGACCCAGTACTTC
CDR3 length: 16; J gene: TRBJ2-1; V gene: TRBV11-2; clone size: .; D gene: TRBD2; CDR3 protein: CASSLVPAGGQGEQFF; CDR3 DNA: TGTGCCAGCAGCTTAGTTCCAGCGGGAGGGCAGGGTGAGCAGTTCTTC
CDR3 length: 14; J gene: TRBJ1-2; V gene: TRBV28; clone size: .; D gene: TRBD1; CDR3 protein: CASTRQGENYGYTF; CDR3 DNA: TGTGCCAGCACCCGACAGGGGGAGAACTATGGCTACACCTTC
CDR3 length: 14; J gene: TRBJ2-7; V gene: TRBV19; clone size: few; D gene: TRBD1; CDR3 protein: CASSLRTGSYEQYF; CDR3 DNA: TGTGCCAGTAGTCTTCGGACAGGTTCCTACGAGCAGTACTTC
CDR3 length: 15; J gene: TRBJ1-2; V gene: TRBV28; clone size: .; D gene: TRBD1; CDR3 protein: CASSLTRTGGSGYTF; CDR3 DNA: TGTGCCAGCAGTCTTACCCGGACAGGGGGCTCTGGCTACACCTTC
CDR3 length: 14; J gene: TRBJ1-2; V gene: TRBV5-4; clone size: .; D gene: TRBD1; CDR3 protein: CASSLSGGGNGYTF; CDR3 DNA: TGTGCCAGCAGCCTCTCAGGAGGGGGCAATGGCTACACCTTC
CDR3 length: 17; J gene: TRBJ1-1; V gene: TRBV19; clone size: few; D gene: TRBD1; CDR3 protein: CASRYRTGGKGNTEAFF; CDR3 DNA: TGTGCCAGTAGGTACCGGACAGGGGGCAAGGGGAACACTGAAGCTTTCTTT
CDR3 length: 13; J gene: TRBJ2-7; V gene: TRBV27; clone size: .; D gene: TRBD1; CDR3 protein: CASKLQGTYEQYF; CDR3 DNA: TGTGCCAGCAAACTACAGGGGACCTACGAGCAGTACTTC
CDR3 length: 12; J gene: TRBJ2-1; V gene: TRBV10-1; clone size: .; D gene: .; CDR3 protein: CASRALCNEQFF; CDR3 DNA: TGCGCCAGCAGGGCCCTTTGCAATGAGCAGTTCTTC
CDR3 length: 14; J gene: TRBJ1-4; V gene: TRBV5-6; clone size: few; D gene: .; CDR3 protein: CASGSRTAVGKLFF; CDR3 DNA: TGTGCCAGCGGTTCCAGGACTGCTGTGGGGAAACTGTTTTTT
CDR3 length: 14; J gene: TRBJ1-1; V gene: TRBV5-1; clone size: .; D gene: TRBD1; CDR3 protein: CASGPGQYAAEAFF; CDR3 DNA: TGCGCCAGCGGACCGGGACAGTATGCGGCTGAAGCTTTCTTT
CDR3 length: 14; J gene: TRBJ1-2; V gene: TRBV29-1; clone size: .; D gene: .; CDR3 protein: CSVVFFSGRGGYTF; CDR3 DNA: TGCAGCGTAGTTTTCTTTTCGGGCAGGGGTGGCTACACCTTC
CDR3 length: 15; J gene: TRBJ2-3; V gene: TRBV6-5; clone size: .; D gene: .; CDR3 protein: CASSLDREGTDTQYF; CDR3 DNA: TGTGCCAGCAGCCTCGACAGGGAGGGCACAGATACGCAGTATTTT
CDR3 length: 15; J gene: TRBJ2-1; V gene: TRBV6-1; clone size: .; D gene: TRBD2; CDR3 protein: CASSDLAGEYNEQFF; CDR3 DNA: TGTGCCAGCAGTGATCTAGCGGGAGAATACAATGAGCAGTTCTTC
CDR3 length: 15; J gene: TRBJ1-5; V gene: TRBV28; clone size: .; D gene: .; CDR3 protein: CASVPHRASNQPQHF; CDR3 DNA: TGTGCCAGCGTCCCCCACAGAGCTAGCAATCAGCCCCAGCATTTT
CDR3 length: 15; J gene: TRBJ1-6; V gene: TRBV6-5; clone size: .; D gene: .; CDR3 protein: CASSYGARGNSPLHF; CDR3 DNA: TGTGCCAGCAGTTACGGGGCAAGGGGCAATTCACCCCTCCACTTT
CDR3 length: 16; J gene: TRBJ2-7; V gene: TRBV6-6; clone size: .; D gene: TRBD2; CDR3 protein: CASSFATSGRWGEQYF; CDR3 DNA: TGTGCCAGCAGTTTCGCGACTAGCGGGAGATGGGGCGAGCAGTACTTC
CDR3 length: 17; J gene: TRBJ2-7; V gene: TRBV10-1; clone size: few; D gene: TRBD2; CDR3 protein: CASSESWTSGRPYEQYF; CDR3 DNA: TGCGCCAGCAGTGAGTCTTGGACTAGCGGGAGGCCCTACGAGCAGTACTTC
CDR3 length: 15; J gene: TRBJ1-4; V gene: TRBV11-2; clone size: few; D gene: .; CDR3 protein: CASSLAPGLGEKLFF; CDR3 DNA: TGTGCCAGCAGCTTAGCCCCAGGGCTTGGTGAAAAACTGTTTTTT
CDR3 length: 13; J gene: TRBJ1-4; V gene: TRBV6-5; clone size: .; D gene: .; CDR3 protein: CASSSGVREKLFF; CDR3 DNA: TGTGCCAGCAGTTCGGGGGTGCGTGAAAAACTGTTTTTT
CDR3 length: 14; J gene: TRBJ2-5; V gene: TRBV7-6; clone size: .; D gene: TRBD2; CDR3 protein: CASSISGSLETQYF; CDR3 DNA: TGTGCCAGCAGCATCAGCGGGAGTCTCGAGACCCAGTACTTC
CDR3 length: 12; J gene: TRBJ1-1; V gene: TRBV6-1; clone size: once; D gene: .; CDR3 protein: CASSEGWREAFF; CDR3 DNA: TGTGCCAGCAGTGAAGGGTGGAGAGAAGCTTTCTTT
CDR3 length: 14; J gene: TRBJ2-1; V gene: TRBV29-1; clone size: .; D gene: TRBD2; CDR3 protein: CSVEPRESGNEQFF; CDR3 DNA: TGCAGCGTTGAACCGCGGGAGAGTGGGAATGAGCAGTTCTTC
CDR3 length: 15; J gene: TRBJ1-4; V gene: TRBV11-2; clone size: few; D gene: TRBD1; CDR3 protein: CASSLDRGLIEKLFF; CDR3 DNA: TGTGCCAGCAGCTTAGACAGGGGGCTAATTGAAAAACTGTTTTTT
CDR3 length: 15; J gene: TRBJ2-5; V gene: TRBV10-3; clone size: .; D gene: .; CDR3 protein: CAIQRQAGYGETQYF; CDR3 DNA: TGTGCCATCCAGCGTCAGGCAGGGTACGGGGAGACCCAGTACTTC
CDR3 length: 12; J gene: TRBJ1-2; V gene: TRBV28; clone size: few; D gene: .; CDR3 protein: CASSFASYGYTF; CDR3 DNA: TGTGCCAGCAGTTTTGCTAGCTATGGCTACACCTTC
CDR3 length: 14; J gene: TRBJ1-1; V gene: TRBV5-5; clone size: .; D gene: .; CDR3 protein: CASSYGTPGRGAFF; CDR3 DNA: TGTGCCAGCAGCTACGGGACACCGGGCCGAGGAGCTTTCTTT
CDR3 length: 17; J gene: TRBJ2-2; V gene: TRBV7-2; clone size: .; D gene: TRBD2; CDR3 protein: CASSSRLAGANTGELFF; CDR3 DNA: TGTGCCAGCAGCTCCAGACTAGCGGGAGCGAACACCGGGGAGCTGTTTTTT
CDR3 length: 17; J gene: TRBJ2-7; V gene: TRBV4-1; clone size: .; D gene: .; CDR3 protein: CASSQSIQGLNSYEQYF; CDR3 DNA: TGCGCCAGCAGCCAGTCTATACAGGGCCTCAACTCCTACGAGCAGTACTTC
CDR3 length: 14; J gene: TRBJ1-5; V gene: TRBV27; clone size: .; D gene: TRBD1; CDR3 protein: CASSEQGGGGAQHF; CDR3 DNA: TGTGCCAGTAGTGAACAGGGGGGTGGCGGAGCCCAGCATTTT
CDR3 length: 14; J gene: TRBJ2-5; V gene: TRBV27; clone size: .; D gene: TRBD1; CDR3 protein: CASSRDSTPGTQYF; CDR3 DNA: TGTGCCAGCAGTAGGGACAGCACCCCTGGGACCCAGTACTTC
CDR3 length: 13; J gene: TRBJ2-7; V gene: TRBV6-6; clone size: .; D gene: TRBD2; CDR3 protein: CASSSSGLGEQYF; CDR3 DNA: TGTGCCAGCAGTTCGTCAGGACTAGGAGAGCAGTACTTC
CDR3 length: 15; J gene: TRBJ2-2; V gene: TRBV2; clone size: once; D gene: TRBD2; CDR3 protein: CASNLLAGATGELFF; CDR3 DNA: TGTGCCAGCAACTTGCTAGCGGGAGCCACCGGGGAGCTGTTTTTT
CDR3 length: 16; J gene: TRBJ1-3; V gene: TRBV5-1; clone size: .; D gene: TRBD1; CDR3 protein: CASSIDRGLSGNTIYF; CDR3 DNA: TGCGCCAGCAGCATCGACAGGGGGCTATCTGGAAACACCATATATTTT
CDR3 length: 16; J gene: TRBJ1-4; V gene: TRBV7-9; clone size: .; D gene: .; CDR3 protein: CASSPPLDRDNEKLFF; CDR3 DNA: TGTGCCAGCAGCCCGCCGTTGGACAGAGATAATGAAAAACTGTTTTTT
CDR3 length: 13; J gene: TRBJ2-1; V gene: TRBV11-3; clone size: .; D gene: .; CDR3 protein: CASSSKTGNEQFF; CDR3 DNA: TGTGCCAGCAGCTCTAAGACTGGAAATGAGCAGTTCTTC
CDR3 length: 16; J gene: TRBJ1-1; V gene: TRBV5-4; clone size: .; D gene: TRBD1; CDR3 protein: CASSLSTGTANTEAFF; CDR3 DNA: TGTGCCAGCAGCCTCAGCACCGGGACAGCGAACACTGAAGCTTTCTTT
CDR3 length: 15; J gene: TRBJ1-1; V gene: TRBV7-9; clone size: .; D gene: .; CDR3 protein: CASSTPSGSDTEAFF; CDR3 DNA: TGTGCCAGCAGTACCCCATCAGGCTCGGACACTGAAGCTTTCTTT
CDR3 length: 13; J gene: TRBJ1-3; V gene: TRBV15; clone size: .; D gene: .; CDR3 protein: CATTRQRGNTIYF; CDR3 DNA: TGTGCCACCACTCGACAGCGAGGAAACACCATATATTTT
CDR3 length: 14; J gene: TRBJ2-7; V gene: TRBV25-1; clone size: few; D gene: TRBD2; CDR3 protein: CASSPGTRPYEQYF; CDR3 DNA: TGTGCCAGCAGTCCCGGGACTAGACCCTACGAGCAGTACTTC
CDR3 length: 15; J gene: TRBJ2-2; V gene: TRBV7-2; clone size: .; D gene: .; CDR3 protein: CASSSQGPDTGELFF; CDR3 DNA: TGTGCCAGCAGCTCCCAGGGTCCCGACACCGGGGAGCTGTTTTTT
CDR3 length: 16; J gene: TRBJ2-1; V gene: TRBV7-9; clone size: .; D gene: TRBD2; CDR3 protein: CASSLVAGGGFYGQFF; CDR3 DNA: TGTGCCAGCAGCTTAGTAGCGGGAGGGGGGTTTTATGGGCAGTTCTTC
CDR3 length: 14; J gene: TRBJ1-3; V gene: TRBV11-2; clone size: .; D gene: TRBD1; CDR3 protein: CASSLEQGFDTIYF; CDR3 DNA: TGTGCCAGCAGCTTAGAACAGGGGTTCGACACCATATATTTT
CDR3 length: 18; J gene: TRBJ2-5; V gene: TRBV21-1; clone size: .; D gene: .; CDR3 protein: CASRRGLGQERQQETQYF; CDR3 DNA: TGTGCCAGCAGGAGGGGGCTGGGGCAGGAGCGCCAACAAGAGACCCAGTACTTC
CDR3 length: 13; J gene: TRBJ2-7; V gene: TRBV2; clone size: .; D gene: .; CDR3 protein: CASKRASQHEQYF; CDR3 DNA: TGTGCCAGCAAGAGGGCTTCCCAGCACGAGCAGTACTTC
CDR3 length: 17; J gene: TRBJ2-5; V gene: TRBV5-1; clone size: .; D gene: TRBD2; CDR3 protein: CASSLQGTSGAGETQYF; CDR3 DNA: TGCGCCAGCAGCCTGCAAGGGACTAGCGGGGCTGGTGAGACCCAGTACTTC
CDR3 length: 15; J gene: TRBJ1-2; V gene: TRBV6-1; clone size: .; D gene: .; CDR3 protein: CASTTRGGLNYGYTF; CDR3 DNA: TGTGCCAGCACTACGAGAGGGGGACTAAACTATGGCTACACCTTC
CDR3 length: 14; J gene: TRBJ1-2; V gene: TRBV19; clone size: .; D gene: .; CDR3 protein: CASSIGRQFYGYTF; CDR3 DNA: TGTGCCAGTAGTATAGGGCGGCAGTTCTATGGCTACACCTTC
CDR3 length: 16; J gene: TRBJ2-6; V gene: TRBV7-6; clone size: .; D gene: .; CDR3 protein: CASSSRFGAGANVLTF; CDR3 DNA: TGTGCCAGCAGCTCGCGTTTTGGAGCTGGGGCCAACGTCCTGACTTTC
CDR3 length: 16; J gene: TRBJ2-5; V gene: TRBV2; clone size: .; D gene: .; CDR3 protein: CASSSPLTGYRETQYF; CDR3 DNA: TGTGCCAGCAGTTCTCCCCTAACAGGGTACCGAGAGACCCAGTACTTC
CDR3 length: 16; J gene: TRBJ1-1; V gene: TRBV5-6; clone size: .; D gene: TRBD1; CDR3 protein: CASSKDRGGMGTEAFF; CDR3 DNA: TGTGCCAGCAGCAAAGACAGGGGTGGTATGGGCACTGAAGCTTTCTTT
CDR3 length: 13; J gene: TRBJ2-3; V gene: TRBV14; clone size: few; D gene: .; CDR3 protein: CASSLWRTDTQYF; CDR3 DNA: TGTGCCAGCAGCCTTTGGCGCACAGATACGCAGTATTTT
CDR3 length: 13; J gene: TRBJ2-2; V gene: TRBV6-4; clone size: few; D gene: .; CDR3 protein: CASSGSDTGELFF; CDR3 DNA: TGTGCCAGCAGCGGTAGCGACACCGGGGAGCTGTTTTTT
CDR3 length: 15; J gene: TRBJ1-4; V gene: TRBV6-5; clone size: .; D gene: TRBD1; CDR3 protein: CASRLTGTGGEKLFF; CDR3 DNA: TGTGCCAGCAGACTCACCGGGACAGGAGGTGAAAAACTGTTTTTT
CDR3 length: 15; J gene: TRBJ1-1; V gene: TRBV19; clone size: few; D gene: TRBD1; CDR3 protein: CASSIGTGPNTEAFF; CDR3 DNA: TGTGCCAGTAGTATAGGGACAGGGCCGAACACTGAAGCTTTCTTT
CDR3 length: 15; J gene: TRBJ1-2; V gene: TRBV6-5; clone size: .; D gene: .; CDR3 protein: CASSYSRRGGYGYTF; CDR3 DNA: TGTGCCAGCAGTTACTCACGCAGGGGCGGCTATGGCTACACCTTC
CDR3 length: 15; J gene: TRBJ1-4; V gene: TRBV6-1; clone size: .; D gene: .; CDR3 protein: CASSEAGQGHEKLFF; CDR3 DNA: TGTGCCAGCAGTGAAGCGGGGCAGGGGCACGAAAAACTGTTTTTT
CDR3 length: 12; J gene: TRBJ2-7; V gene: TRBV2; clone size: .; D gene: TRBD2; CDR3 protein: CASSGTSDEQYF; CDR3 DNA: TGTGCCAGTTCCGGGACTAGCGACGAGCAGTACTTC